These T cell receptor beta chains were read from a single sample in a study of cytomegalovirus exposure and HLA in healthy donors. TCRdb keeps only in-frame clones here, not all; method: immunoSEQ multiplex PCR. Of approximately 150,000 clones in the sample, over 60% are singletons; the top ten hold around 2.2%. The sequenced sample was PBMCs. These receptors all stem from a man aged 35-49 years in good health and CMV-seronegative. Both conserved end residues are part of each CDR3. The order of the fields is clone size, D gene, J gene, V gene, CDR3 DNA, CDR3 protein. A D gene is named only where the DNA matches it firmly. Clone size appears in some rows only: once, few, many, or a class for an expanded clone.

>NA|NA|TRBJ1-1|TRBV4-3
TGCGCCAGCAGCCACTACGGGGGGGCGCAGAACACTGAAGCTTTCTTT
CASSHYGGAQNTEAFF
>NA|TRBD1|TRBJ2-7|TRBV6-5
TGTGCCAGCAGACATCCGGGACAGGGGACCTACGAGCAGTACTTC
CASRHPGQGTYEQYF
>NA|TRBD1|TRBJ2-5|TRBV6-1
TGTGCCAGCAGTGACCGATTTGGGGGACAGGGGAAAGAGACCCAGTACTTC
CASSDRFGGQGKETQYF
>NA|TRBD1|TRBJ1-2|TRBV7-9
TGTGCCAGCAGCTCGGGACAGGGACAGGGCTACACCTTC
CASSSGQGQGYTF
>NA|TRBD2|TRBJ2-1|TRBV5-4
TGTGCCAGCAGTATAGCGGGGGCCTCCTACAATGAGCAGTTCTTC
CASSIAGASYNEQFF
>NA|TRBD1|TRBJ2-7|TRBV2
TGTGCCAGCAGTGAGCAGGGACAGGGAACGAAGGAGCAGTACTTC
CASSEQGQGTKEQYF
>NA|TRBD1|TRBJ2-1|TRBV25-1
TGTGCCAGCCGGACCGCTTCAGGGGGCAATGAGCAGTTCTTC
CASRTASGGNEQFF
>NA|TRBD2|TRBJ2-5|TRBV27
TGTGCCAGCAGTTTATTGTTTTCGCGGGGGTGGGAGACTCAGTACTTC
CASSLLFSRGWETQYF
>NA|NA|TRBJ1-5|TRBV28
TGTGCCAGCAGTTTGGAAAGGAGGGGCCAGCCCCAGCATTTT
CASSLERRGQPQHF
>NA|TRBD2|TRBJ2-1|TRBV7-9
TGTGCCAGCAGCTCAGGACTAGCGGGGGCCCTAAAAATCTTC
CASSSGLAGALKIF
>NA|TRBD1|TRBJ1-2|TRBV2
TGTGCCAGCAGTATGGACAGGGGCCTCTATGGCTACACCTTC
CASSMDRGLYGYTF
>NA|NA|TRBJ1-5|TRBV7-9
TGTTCCAGCAGCTCAGACAATCAGCCCCAGCATTTT
CSSSSDNQPQHF
>NA|NA|TRBJ1-3|TRBV2
TGTGCCAGCAGTATTGGGGGGTCGGGAGGAAACACCATATATTTT
CASSIGGSGGNTIYF
>NA|NA|TRBJ1-2|TRBV5-1
TGCGCCAGCAGCTTGGGGGAGGGGACGAAGAGGAGCTATGGCTACACCTTC
CASSLGEGTKRSYGYTF
>NA|NA|TRBJ1-1|TRBV9
TGTGCCAGCAGCGTAGGGGGGGTGGGCACTGAAGCTTTCTTT
CASSVGGVGTEAFF
>NA|TRBD2|TRBJ2-1|TRBV18
TGTGCCAGCTCACGGGGGAGTATGGGGACTAGTGGTTCCAACAATGAGCAGTTCTTC
CASSRGSMGTSGSNNEQFF
>NA|NA|TRBJ1-2|TRBV11-2
TGTGCCAGCACCTTGGACACAGGAGTTAGCTATGGCTACACCTTC
CASTLDTGVSYGYTF
>NA|TRBD2|TRBJ2-5|TRBV9
TGTGCCAGCAGCGAGGCGGGGGGCCTACCCCAAGAGACCCAGTACTTC
CASSEAGGLPQETQYF
>NA|TRBD2|TRBJ2-1|TRBV4-1
TGCGCCAGCAGCCAAGAAGTTGGCGGCATCGCGGGGGGGCCGTCAGAGCAGTTCTTC
CASSQEVGGIAGGPSEQFF
>NA|NA|TRBJ2-1|TRBV5-4
TGTGCCAGCAGCTTCGAACAGCACTCCTACAATGAGCAGTTCTTC
CASSFEQHSYNEQFF
>NA|TRBD1|TRBJ1-1|TRBV6-1
TGTGCCAGCACCAGGACAGGGGAGAACACTGAAGCTTTCTTT
CASTRTGENTEAFF
>NA|TRBD1|TRBJ1-1|TRBV4-3
TGCGCCAGCAGCCATAACGAGGGGGCGTACACTGAAGCTTTCTTT
CASSHNEGAYTEAFF
>NA|TRBD2|TRBJ2-3|TRBV5-1
TGCGCCAGCAGCTTGGAAGCGGGGAGCGAGGGTACGCAGTATTTT
CASSLEAGSEGTQYF
>NA|TRBD2|TRBJ2-3|TRBV2
TGTGCCAGCAGACAAGGGCGGGGGGGTACAGATACGCAGTATTTT
CASRQGRGGTDTQYF
>NA|NA|TRBJ1-2|TRBV7-2
TGTGCCAGCAGGAACACCAACTATGGCTACACCTTC
CASRNTNYGYTF
>once|TRBD1|TRBJ2-2|TRBV7-3
TGTGCCAGCAGCCCAAGACAGGGGGGTATTATCGGGGAGCTGTTTTTT
CASSPRQGGIIGELFF